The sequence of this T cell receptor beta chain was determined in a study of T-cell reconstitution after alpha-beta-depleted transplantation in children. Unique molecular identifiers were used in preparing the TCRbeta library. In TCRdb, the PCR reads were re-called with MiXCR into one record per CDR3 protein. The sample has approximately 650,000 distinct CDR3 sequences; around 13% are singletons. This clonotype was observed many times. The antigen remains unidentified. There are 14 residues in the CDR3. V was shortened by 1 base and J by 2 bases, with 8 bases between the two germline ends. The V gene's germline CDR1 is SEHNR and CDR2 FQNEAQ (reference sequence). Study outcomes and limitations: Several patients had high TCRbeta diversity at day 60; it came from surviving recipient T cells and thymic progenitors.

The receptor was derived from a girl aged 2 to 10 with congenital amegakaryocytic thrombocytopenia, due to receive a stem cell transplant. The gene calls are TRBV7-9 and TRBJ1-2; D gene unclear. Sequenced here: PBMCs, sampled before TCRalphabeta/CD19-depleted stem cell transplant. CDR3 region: CASSLEGRNYGYTF. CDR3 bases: TGTGCCAGCAGCTTAGAAGGCAGGAACTATGGCTACACCTTC.